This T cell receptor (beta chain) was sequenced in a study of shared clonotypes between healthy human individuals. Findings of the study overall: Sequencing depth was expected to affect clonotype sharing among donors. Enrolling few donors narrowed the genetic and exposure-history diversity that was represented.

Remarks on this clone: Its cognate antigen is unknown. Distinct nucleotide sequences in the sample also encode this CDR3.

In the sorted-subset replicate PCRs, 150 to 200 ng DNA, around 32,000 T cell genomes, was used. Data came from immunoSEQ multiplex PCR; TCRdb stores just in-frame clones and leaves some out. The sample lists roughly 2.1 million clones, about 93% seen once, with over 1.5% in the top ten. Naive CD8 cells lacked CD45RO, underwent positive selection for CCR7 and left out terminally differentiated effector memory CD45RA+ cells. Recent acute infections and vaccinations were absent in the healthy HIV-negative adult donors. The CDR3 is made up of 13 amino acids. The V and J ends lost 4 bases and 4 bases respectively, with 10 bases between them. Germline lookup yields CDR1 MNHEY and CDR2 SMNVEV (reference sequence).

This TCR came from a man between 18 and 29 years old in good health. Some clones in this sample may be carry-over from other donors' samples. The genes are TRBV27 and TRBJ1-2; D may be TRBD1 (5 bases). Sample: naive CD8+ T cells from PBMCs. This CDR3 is CASSWGGTYGYTF. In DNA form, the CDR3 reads TGTGCCAGCAGTTGGGGGGGTACCTATGGCTACACCTTC.